This T cell receptor beta chain originates from a study of blood T cell repertoires in COVID-19. Study details: The cDNA or gDNA used as material had been derived from T cells, B-cell-depleted T cells, or PBMCs.

The Seattle site enrolled patients during active infection and followed them longitudinally. The CDR3 length is 12 residues. CDR1 MNHEY and CDR2 SVGAGI come from the germline V gene. The germline V and J ends were trimmed by 8 bases and 10 bases, with 17 bases remaining between them. Methods used by the authors: Nucleated cell counts were estimated from reference gene primer amplification. The protocol was immunoSEQ multiplex PCR, while the TCRdb copy is restricted to in-frame clones and leaves out a portion. The DNA gave D and trimming, while V, J and clone size come from that table. The sample lists fewer than 45,000 clones; under 90% were seen once.

The chain uses TRBV6-5 and TRBJ1-1; weak D call: TRBD1 (5 bases). Sequenced: peripheral blood. The sequence came from a man aged 55-75 years with COVID-19, enrolled during active disease. CDR3 DNA sequence: TGTGCCAGCGGAACCCAGGAAAGGGGAGCTTTCTTT. It is translated as CASGTQERGAFF.